The clone carrying this TCR beta chain was seen only a few times. The antigen remains undetermined. V lost 3 bases and J lost 1, with 9 bases in between. This CDR3 is 14 amino acids long. The V gene's germline CDR1 is WSHSY and CDR2 SAAADI. Time point: newly diagnosed GD, antithyroid drugs for less than 3 months. Researchers made the TCR library from RNA that was extracted from PBMCs. The source of the sample is a study of regulatory T cells in long-lasting Graves disease. The study's findings and limits: Only peripheral blood was studied, not thyroid tissue.

Library construction for TCR beta used iRepertoire HTBI primers and Arm-PCR of CDR3 regions. TCRdb ran MiXCR on the multiplex PCR reads and lists one entry per CDR3 protein. This table has around 250,000 distinct CDR3 sequences, 20% appearing once. The input for sequencing was peripheral blood mononuclear cells (PBMCs), taken at new diagnosis, from a patient treated with antithyroid drugs. This chain connects TRBV10-2 to TRBJ1-2, with D uncertain. The receptor was isolated from a female donor with Graves disease. This chain's CDR3 is CASSETSNNYGYTF. The DNA for the CDR3 is TGCGCCAGCAGTGAAACCAGCAATAACTATGGCTACACCTTC.